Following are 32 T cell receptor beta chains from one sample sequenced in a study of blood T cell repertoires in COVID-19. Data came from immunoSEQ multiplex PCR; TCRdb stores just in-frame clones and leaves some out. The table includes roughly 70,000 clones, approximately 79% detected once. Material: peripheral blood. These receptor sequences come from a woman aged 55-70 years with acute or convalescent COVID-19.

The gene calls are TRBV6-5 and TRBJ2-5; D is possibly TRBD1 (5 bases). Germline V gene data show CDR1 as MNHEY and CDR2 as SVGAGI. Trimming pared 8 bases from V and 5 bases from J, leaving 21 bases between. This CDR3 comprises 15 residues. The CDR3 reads CASDGATRPPETQYF. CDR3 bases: TGTGCCAGCGATGGGGCGACCCGCCCTCCCGAGACCCAGTACTTC.

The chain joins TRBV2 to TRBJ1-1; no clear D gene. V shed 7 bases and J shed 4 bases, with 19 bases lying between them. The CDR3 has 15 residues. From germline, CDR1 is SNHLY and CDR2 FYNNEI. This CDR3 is CASNGGRRVSTEAFF. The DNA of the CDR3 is TGTGCCAGCAACGGAGGGCGGAGGGTGAGCACTGAAGCTTTCTTT.

The CDR3 coding sequence is TGTGCCAGCAGTCCCCCCGAGGGGTGGGGGGACACCATATATTTT. Translation gives CASSPPEGWGDTIYF. The chain links TRBV28 to TRBJ1-3, with D perhaps matching TRBD1 (5 bases). The CDR3 has 15 residues. V lost 5 bases and J lost 8, with 19 bases in between. Germline V gives CDR1 MDHEN, CDR2 SYDVKM.

The CDR3 protein is CASSLFSSYNEQFF. The CDR3, as DNA: TGTGCCAGCAGCCTTTTTAGCTCCTACAATGAGCAGTTCTTC. V and J are TRBV7-2 and TRBJ2-1; no firm D call. From germline, CDR1 is SGHTA and CDR2 FQGNSA. CDR3 length: 14 amino acids. V dropped 5 bases and J dropped 0 bases, with 8 bases sitting between them. The whole variable domain, filled in from reference TRBV7-2 and TRBJ2-1, reads GAGVSQSPSNKVTEKGKDVELRCDPISGHTALYWYRQSLGQGLEFLIYFQGNSAPDKSGLPSDRFSAERTGGSVSTLTIQRTQQEDSAVYLCASSLFSSYNEQFFGPGTRLTVL.

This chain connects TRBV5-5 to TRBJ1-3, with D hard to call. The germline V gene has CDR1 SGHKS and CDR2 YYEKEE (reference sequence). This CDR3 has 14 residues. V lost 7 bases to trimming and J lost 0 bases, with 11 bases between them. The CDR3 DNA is TGTGCCAGCGAGAGGCTCTCCTCTGGAAACACCATATATTTT. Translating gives CASERLSSGNTIYF. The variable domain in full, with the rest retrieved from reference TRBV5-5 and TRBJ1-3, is DAGVTQSPTHLIKTRGQQVTLRCSPISGHKSVSWYQQVLGQGPQFIFQYYEKEERGRGNFPDRFSARQFPNYSSELNVNALLLGDSALYLCASERLSSGNTIYFGEGSWLTVV.

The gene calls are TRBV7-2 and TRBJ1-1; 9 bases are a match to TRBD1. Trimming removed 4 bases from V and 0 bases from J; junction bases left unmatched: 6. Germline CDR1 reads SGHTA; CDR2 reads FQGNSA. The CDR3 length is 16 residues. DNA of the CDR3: TGTGCCAGCAGCTGGGACAGGGCCAACATGAACACTGAAGCTTTCTTT. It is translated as CASSWDRANMNTEAFF.

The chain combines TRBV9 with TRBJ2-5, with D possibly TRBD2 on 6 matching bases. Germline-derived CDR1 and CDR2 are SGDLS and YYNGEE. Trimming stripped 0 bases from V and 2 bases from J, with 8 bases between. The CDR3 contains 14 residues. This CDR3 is CASSVAGTQETQYF. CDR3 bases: TGTGCCAGCAGCGTAGCCGGGACTCAAGAGACCCAGTACTTC.

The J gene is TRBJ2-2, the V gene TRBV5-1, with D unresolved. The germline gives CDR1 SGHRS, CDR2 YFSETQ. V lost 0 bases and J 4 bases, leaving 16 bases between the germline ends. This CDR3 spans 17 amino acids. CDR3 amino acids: CASSLAVGSLSTGELFF. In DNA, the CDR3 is TGCGCCAGCAGCTTGGCCGTAGGTAGCTTAAGCACCGGGGAGCTGTTTTTT.

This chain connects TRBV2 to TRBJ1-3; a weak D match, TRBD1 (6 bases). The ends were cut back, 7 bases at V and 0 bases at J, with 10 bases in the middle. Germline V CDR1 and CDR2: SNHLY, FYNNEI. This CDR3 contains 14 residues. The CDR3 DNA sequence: TGTGCCAGCAAGGCCAGGGGCTCTGGAAACACCATATATTTT. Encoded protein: CASKARGSGNTIYF.

CDR3 DNA: TGTGCCAGCAGTTACTATCGAGACACTGAAGCTTTCTTT. Its translation is CASSYYRDTEAFF. The rearrangement links TRBV6-5 to TRBJ1-1, with D unresolved. Germline CDR1 reads MNHEY; CDR2 reads SVGAGI. This CDR3 is 13 amino acids long. V was pared by 1 base and J by 3 bases, with 6 bases between.

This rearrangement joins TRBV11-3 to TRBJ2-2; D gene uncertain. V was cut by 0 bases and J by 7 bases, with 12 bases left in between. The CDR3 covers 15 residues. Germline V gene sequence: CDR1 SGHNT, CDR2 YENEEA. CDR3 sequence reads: CASSLDEAFGGELFF. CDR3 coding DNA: TGTGCCAGCAGCTTAGATGAGGCGTTCGGCGGGGAGCTGTTTTTT.

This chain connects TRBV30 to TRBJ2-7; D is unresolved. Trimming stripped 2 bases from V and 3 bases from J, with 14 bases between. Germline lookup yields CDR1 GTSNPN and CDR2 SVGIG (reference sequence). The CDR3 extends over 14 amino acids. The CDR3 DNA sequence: TGTGCCTGGAGTCGGCCAGGCCTAAACTACGAGCAGTACTTC. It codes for CAWSRPGLNYEQYF. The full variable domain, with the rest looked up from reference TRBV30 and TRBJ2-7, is SQTIHQWPATLVQPVGSPLSLECTVEGTSNPNLYWYRQAAGRGLQLLFYSVGIGQISSEVPQNLSASRPQDRQFILSSKKLLLSDSGFYLCAWSRPGLNYEQYFGPGTRLTVT.

The CDR3 spells CAISEAKPGDTIYF. As DNA, the CDR3 is TGTGCCATCAGTGAGGCGAAGCCAGGGGACACCATATATTTT. The J gene is TRBJ1-3, the V gene TRBV10-3, with a tentative D call TRBD1 (6 bases). Germline V gene sequence: CDR1 ENHRY, CDR2 SYGVKD. V lost 2 bases, J lost 8 bases, and 13 bases lay in between. This CDR3 has 14 residues.

CDR3 coding DNA: TGCGCCAGCAGACGACAGGGGACCTCCTACAATGAGCAGTTCTTC. Translating gives CASRRQGTSYNEQFF. The chain is built from TRBV5-1 and TRBJ2-1, with 8 bases fitting TRBD1. V was pared by 5 bases and J by 0 bases, with 4 bases of the junction left unmatched. The CDR3 is 15 residues long. Germline assignment: CDR1 SGHRS and CDR2 YFSETQ.

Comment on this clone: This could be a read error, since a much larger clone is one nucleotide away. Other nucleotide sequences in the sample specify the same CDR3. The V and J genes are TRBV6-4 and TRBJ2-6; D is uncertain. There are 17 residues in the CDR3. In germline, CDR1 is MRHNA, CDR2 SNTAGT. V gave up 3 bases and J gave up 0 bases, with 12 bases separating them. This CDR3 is CASSETGSSSGANVLTF. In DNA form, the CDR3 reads TGTGCCAGCAGTGAGACGGGTTCCTCCTCTGGGGCCAACGTCCTGACTTTC.

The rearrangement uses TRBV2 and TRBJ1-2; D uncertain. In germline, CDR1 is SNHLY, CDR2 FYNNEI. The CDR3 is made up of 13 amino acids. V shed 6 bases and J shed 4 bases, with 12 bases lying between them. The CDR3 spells CASRRDTAYGYTF. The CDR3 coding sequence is TGTGCCAGCAGGAGGGATACCGCCTATGGCTACACCTTC.

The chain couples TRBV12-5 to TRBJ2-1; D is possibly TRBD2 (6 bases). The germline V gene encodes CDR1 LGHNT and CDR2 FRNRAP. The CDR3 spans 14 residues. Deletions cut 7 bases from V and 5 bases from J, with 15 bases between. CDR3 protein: CASVREERHNEQFF. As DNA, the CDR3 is TGTGCTAGTGTGAGGGAGGAGAGACACAATGAGCAGTTCTTC.

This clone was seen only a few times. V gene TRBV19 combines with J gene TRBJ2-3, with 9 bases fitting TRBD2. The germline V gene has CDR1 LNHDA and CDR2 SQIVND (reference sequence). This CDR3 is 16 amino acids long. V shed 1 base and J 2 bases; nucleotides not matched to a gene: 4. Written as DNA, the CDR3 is TGTGCCAGTAGTATAGGGCTAGCGGGGAACACAGATACGCAGTATTTT. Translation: CASSIGLAGNTDTQYF.

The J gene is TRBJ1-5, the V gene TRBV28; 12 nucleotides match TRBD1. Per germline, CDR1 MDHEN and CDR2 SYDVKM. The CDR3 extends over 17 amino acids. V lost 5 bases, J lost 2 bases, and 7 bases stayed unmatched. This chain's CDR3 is CASSPQGQGAGNQPQHF. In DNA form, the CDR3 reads TGTGCCAGCAGTCCCCAGGGACAGGGGGCAGGCAATCAGCCCCAGCATTTT.

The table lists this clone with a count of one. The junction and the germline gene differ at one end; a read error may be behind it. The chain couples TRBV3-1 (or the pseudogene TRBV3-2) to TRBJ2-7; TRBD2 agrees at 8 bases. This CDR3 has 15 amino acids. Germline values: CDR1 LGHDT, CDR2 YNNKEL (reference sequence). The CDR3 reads CASSQDNRNFGTRRF. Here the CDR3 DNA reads TGTGCCAGCAGCCAAGATAATCGGAATTTTGGGACTAGACGGTTC.

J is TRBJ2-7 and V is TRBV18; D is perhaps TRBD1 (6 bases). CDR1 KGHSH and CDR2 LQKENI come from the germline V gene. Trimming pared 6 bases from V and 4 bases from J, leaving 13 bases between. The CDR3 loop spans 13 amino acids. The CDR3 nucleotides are TGTGCCAGCTCGTCCGGGACACCTTACGAGCAGTACTTC. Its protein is CASSSGTPYEQYF. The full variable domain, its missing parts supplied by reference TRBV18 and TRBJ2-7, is NAGVMQNPRHLVRRRGQEARLRCSPMKGHSHVYWYRQLPEEGLKFMVYLQKENIIDESGMPKERFSAEFPKEGPSILRIQQVVRGDSAAYFCASSSGTPYEQYFGPGTRLTVT.

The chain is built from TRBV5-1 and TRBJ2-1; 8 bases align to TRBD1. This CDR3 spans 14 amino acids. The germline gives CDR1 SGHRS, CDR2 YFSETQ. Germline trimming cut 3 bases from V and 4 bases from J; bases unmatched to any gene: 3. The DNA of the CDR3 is TGCGCCAGCAGCTCCGGACAGGGATACAATGAGCAGTTCTTC. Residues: CASSSGQGYNEQFF. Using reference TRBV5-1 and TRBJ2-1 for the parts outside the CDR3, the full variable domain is KAGVTQTPRYLIKTRGQQVTLSCSPISGHRSVSWYQQTPGQGLQFLFEYFSETQRNKGNFPGRFSGRQFSNSRSEMNVSTLELGDSALYLCASSSGQGYNEQFFGPGTRLTVL.

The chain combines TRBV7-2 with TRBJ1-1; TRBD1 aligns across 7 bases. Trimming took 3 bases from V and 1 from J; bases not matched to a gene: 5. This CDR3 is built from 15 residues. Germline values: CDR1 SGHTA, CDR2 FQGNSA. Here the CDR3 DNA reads TGTGCCAGCAGCTTGAGACAGGGTGAGAACACTGAAGCTTTCTTT. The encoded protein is CASSLRQGENTEAFF.

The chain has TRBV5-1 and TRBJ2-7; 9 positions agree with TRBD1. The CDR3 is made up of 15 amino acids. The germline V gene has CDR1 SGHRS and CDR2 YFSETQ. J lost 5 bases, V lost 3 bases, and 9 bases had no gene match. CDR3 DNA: TGCGCCAGCAGCTGGGGGACAGGGATGTTTGACGAGCAGTACTTC. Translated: CASSWGTGMFDEQYF.

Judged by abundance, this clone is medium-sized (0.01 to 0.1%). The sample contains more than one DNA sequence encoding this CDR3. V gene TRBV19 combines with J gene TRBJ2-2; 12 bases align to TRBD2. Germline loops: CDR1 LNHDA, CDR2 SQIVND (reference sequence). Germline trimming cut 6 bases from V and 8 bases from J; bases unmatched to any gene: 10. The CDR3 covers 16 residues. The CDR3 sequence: CASSIRTSGGTGELFF. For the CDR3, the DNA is TGTGCCAGTAGCATTAGAACTAGCGGGGGGACGGGGGAGCTGTTTTTT. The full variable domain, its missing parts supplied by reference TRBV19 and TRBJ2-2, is DGGITQSPKYLFRKEGQNVTLSCEQNLNHDAMYWYRQDPGQGLRLIYYSQIVNDFQKGDIAEGYSVSREKKESFPLTVTSAQKNPTAFYLCASSIRTSGGTGELFFGEGSRLTVL.

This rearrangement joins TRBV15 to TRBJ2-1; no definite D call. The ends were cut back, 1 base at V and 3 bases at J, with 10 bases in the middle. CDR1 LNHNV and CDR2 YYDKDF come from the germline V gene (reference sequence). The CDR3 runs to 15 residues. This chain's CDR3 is CATSRGGSLYNEQFF. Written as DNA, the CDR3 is TGTGCCACCAGCAGAGGCGGTTCTCTCTACAATGAGCAGTTCTTC.

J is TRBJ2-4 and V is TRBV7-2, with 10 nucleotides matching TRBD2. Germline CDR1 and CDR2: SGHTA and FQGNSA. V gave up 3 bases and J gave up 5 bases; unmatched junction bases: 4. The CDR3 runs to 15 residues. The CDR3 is CASSFRLAGENIQYF. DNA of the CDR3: TGTGCCAGCAGCTTTCGTCTAGCGGGGGAAAACATTCAGTACTTC.

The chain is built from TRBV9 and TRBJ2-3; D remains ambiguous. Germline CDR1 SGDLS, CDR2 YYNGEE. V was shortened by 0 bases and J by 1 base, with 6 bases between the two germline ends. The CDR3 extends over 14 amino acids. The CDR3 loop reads CASSVGQGTDTQYF. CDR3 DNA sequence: TGTGCCAGCAGCGTAGGACAAGGCACAGATACGCAGTATTTT.

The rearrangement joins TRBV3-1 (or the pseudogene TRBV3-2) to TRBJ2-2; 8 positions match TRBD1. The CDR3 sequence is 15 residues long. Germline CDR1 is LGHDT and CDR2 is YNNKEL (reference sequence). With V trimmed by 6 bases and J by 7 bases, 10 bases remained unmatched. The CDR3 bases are TGTGCCAGCAGACTATCAGGGGGCGCCGGCGGGGAGCTGTTTTTT. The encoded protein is CASRLSGGAGGELFF.

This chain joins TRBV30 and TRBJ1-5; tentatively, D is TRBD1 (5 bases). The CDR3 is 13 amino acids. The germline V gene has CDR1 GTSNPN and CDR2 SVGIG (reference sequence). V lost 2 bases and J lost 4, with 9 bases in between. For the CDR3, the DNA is TGTGCCTGGAGTAACCAGGGAAATCAGCCCCAGCATTTT. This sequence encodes CAWSNQGNQPQHF.

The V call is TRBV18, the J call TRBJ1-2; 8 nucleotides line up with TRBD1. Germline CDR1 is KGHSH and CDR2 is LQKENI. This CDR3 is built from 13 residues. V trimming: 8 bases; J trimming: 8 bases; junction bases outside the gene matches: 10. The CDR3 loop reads CASQLDRGDGYTF. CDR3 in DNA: TGTGCCAGCCAACTCGACAGGGGAGACGGCTACACCTTC.

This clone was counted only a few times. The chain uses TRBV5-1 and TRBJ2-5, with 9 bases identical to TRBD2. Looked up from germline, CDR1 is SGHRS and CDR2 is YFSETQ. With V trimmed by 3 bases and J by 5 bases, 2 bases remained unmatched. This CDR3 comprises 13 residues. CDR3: CASSSTSGETQYF. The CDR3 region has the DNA TGCGCCAGCAGCTCTACTAGCGGGGAGACCCAGTACTTC.